The 28 T cell receptor beta chains below come from one sample, sequenced in a study of blood T cell repertoires in COVID-19 (TCRdb year 2020). The library was prepared using the immunoSEQ multiplex PCR assay. The source is immuneACCESS, and TCRdb retained only in-frame sequences with V and J called. Part of the clones is not carried over; for the studies checked, unresolved V genes explain less than half of this, and the remainder is unexplained. Here the sample has roughly 230,000 clones; roughly 89% occur a single time. The top ten hold almost 4% of the sample. Source material: PBMCs or T cells enriched from blood (not recorded which). Receptors originate from a woman in her 30s with acute COVID-19.

The chain has TRBV9 and TRBJ2-3; 12 bases fit TRBD2. The CDR3 runs 16 residues. CDR1 is SGDLS, CDR2 YYNGEE, per germline. Germline trimming cut 0 bases from V and 4 bases from J; bases unmatched to any gene: 3. The CDR3 here is CASSVGLAGGADTQYF. Here the CDR3 DNA reads TGTGCCAGCAGCGTAGGTCTAGCGGGGGGGGCAGATACGCAGTATTTT.

The V and J genes are TRBV6-5 and TRBJ2-1; a possible D gene is TRBD1 (6 bases). Deletions cut 5 bases from V and 8 bases from J, with 19 bases between. The CDR3 is made up of 15 amino acids. Germline V gene sequence: CDR1 MNHEY, CDR2 SVGAGI. The CDR3 bases are TGTGCCAGCAGTATAAGGGGGTGGGGCAGGGATGAGCAGTTCTTC. Residues: CASSIRGWGRDEQFF.

This sequence joins TRBV6-1 and TRBJ1-2, with 7 bases matching TRBD1. The CDR3 is made up of 13 amino acids. Germline CDR1 reads MNHNS; CDR2 reads SASEGT. V trimming: 3 bases; J trimming: 7 bases; junction bases outside the gene matches: 5. The CDR3 spells CASSEEGGVGYTF. CDR3 DNA sequence: TGTGCCAGCAGTGAGGAAGGGGGCGTTGGCTACACCTTC.

V gene TRBV18 combines with J gene TRBJ2-7, with D maybe TRBD2 (6 bases). Looked up from germline, CDR1 is KGHSH and CDR2 is LQKENI. V gave up 3 bases and J gave up 0 bases, with 12 bases separating them. CDR3 length: 15 amino acids. The CDR3 reads CASSPRLGGSYEQYF. CDR3 sequence (DNA): TGTGCCAGCTCACCCCGACTGGGGGGCTCCTACGAGCAGTACTTC.

This clone appeared a few times. V is TRBV6-2 or TRBV6-3 and J is TRBJ2-2, with D tentatively TRBD1 (6 bases). This CDR3 has 15 residues. Germline CDR1 and CDR2: MNHEY and SVGEGT. Deletions cut 4 bases from V and 3 bases from J, with 12 bases between. CDR3 protein: CASSSQTGYTGELFF. The CDR3 DNA reads as TGTGCCAGCAGTTCCCAGACAGGTTACACCGGGGAGCTGTTTTTT.

The chain has TRBV5-5 and TRBJ2-1, with 9 positions matching TRBD2. The CDR3 has 16 residues. In germline, CDR1 is SGHKS, CDR2 YYEKEE (reference sequence). V trimming: 5 bases; J trimming: 4 bases; junction bases outside the gene matches: 10. CDR3: CASRSVAGGRYNEQFF. The DNA for the CDR3 is TGTGCCAGCAGATCCGTCGCGGGGGGGCGTTACAATGAGCAGTTCTTC.

The rearrangement links TRBV15 to TRBJ1-5; D is perhaps TRBD1 (6 bases). Trimming cost V 0 bases and J 4 bases, with 7 bases left between them. CDR3 length: 14 amino acids. Germline V lookup: CDR1 LNHNV, CDR2 YYDKDF (reference sequence). This CDR3 is CATSRERGNQPQHF. The CDR3, as DNA: TGTGCCACCAGCAGAGAAAGGGGGAATCAGCCCCAGCATTTT.

The chain combines TRBV4-3 with TRBJ1-3; TRBD1 is a possible D gene (5 bases). The CDR3 consists of 18 residues. Germline V CDR1 and CDR2: LGHNA, YSLEER. Trimming pared 0 bases from V and 1 base from J, leaving 16 bases between. In DNA, the CDR3 is TGCGCCAGCAGCCAAGATTACGATGGGGGGAGATCTGGAAACACCATATATTTT. It codes for CASSQDYDGGRSGNTIYF.

The chain links TRBV7-8 to TRBJ2-7; D possibly corresponds to TRBD1 (7 bases). CDR1 is SGHVS and CDR2 is FQNEAQ in the germline V gene. This CDR3 has 15 residues. V dropped 2 bases and J dropped 7 bases, with 18 bases sitting between them. CDR3 protein: CASSLKPPGGGEQYF. DNA for the CDR3: TGTGCCAGCAGCTTAAAACCCCCAGGGGGAGGTGAGCAGTACTTC.

This clone was found once. The chain joins TRBV27 to TRBJ1-4; the D is unclear. The CDR3 has 13 amino acids. V lost 3 bases and J 10 bases, leaving 12 bases between the germline ends. CDR1 and CDR2 from the germline V gene are MNHEY and SMNVEV (reference sequence). The CDR3 loop is CASSFRGSGKLFF. The CDR3 bases are TGTGCCAGCAGTTTCCGCGGTTCGGGAAAACTGTTTTTT.

The rearrangement uses TRBV6-4 and TRBJ2-3, with 14 bases fitting TRBD2. CDR1 and CDR2 (germline): MRHNA, SNTAGT. This CDR3 region has 17 residues. The J segment lost 5 bases and the V segment lost 5 bases, leaving 9 bases of the junction unmatched. The CDR3 DNA sequence: TGTGCCAGCAGTCGGGGGACTAGCGGGGGCCTGGGAGATACGCAGTATTTT. Translation: CASSRGTSGGLGDTQYF.

The chain has TRBV5-4 and TRBJ2-1; D call uncertain. Germline loops: CDR1 SGHNT, CDR2 YYREEE (reference sequence). V lost 4 bases and J 10 bases, leaving 12 bases between the germline ends. The CDR3 is made up of 12 amino acids. CDR3 nucleotides: TGTGCCAGCAGCCCAGGAACGAACGAGCAGTTCTTC. It translates to CASSPGTNEQFF.

V usage is TRBV5-1 and J usage is TRBJ1-2; the match to TRBD1 covers 7 bases. This CDR3 has 16 residues. From germline, CDR1 is SGHRS and CDR2 YFSETQ. The V segment lost 0 bases and the J segment 4 bases; nucleotides outside the gene matches: 9. CDR3 residues: CASSLEPRGMPYGYTF. CDR3 nucleotides: TGCGCCAGCAGCTTGGAACCCAGGGGGATGCCCTATGGCTACACCTTC.

The rearrangement uses TRBV5-1 and TRBJ2-1, with TRBD1 as a possible D gene (6 bases). CDR1 SGHRS and CDR2 YFSETQ come from the germline V gene. Trimming cost V 0 bases and J 4 bases, with 11 bases left between them. This CDR3 has 15 amino acids. CDR3 DNA: TGCGCCAGCAGCTTGGACGGACAGCTTTACAATGAGCAGTTCTTC. Translated: CASSLDGQLYNEQFF.

The chain has TRBV3-1 (or the pseudogene TRBV3-2) and TRBJ2-1; D is perhaps TRBD2 (5 bases). Trimming shortened V by 0 bases and J by 5 bases, and 14 bases separated the two germline ends. In germline, CDR1 is LGHDT, CDR2 YNNKEL (reference sequence). The CDR3 consists of 16 residues. The CDR3 coding sequence is TGTGCCAGCAGCCAAGATCCCGGAGGTTTGGACAATGAGCAGTTCTTC. It translates to CASSQDPGGLDNEQFF.

The V call is TRBV5-1, the J call TRBJ1-1; D gene ambiguous. CDR3 length: 13 residues. V shed 4 bases and J shed 1 base, with 8 bases lying between them. In germline, CDR1 is SGHRS, CDR2 YFSETQ. DNA of the CDR3: TGCGCCAGCAGCCCCCGAGGGAACACTGAAGCTTTCTTT. This encodes CASSPRGNTEAFF.

This sequence joins TRBV3-1 (or the pseudogene TRBV3-2) and TRBJ1-2, with TRBD1 matching 8 bases. With V trimmed by 4 bases and J by 5 bases, 9 bases remained unmatched. CDR3 length equals 15 residues. The germline V gene has CDR1 LGHDT and CDR2 YNNKEL (reference sequence). CDR3 nucleotides: TGTGCCAGCAGCCCTGTCGACAGGGGAGAGTATGGCTACACCTTC. Amino acid sequence: CASSPVDRGEYGYTF.

The CDR3 reads CSASGEAPAQYF. CDR3 DNA: TGCAGTGCTAGTGGCGAGGCCCCAGCGCAGTATTTT. This rearrangement joins TRBV20-1 to TRBJ2-3; the D is unclear. V lost 3 bases and J lost 10, with 14 bases in between. CDR3 size: 12 residues. The germline V gene encodes CDR1 DFQATT and CDR2 SNEGSKA (reference sequence).

The chain links TRBV5-1 to TRBJ1-6; tentatively, D is TRBD1 (6 bases). The germline gives CDR1 SGHRS, CDR2 YFSETQ. The CDR3 is 17 amino acids. Trimming pared 0 bases from V and 5 bases from J, leaving 15 bases between. The CDR3 loop is CASSLETGTLDNSPLHF. DNA for the CDR3: TGCGCCAGCAGCTTGGAAACAGGGACATTGGATAATTCACCCCTCCACTTT.

This chain joins TRBV5-1 and TRBJ2-2, with D possibly matching TRBD1 (8 bases). The CDR3 spans 17 residues. The germline V gene encodes CDR1 SGHRS and CDR2 YFSETQ. V was shortened by 0 bases and J by 2 bases, with 14 bases between the two germline ends. Here the CDR3 reads CASSLDNRGGNTGELFF. In DNA, the CDR3 is TGCGCCAGCAGCTTGGATAACAGGGGGGGAAACACCGGGGAGCTGTTTTTT. The full variable domain, in which reference TRBV5-1 and TRBJ2-2 provide the parts outside the CDR3, is KAGVTQTPRYLIKTRGQQVTLSCSPISGHRSVSWYQQTPGQGLQFLFEYFSETQRNKGNFPGRFSGRQFSNSRSEMNVSTLELGDSALYLCASSLDNRGGNTGELFFGEGSRLTVL.

The V and J genes are TRBV5-1 and TRBJ1-1; 9 bases map to TRBD1. Germline CDR1 reads SGHRS; CDR2 reads YFSETQ. J lost 1 base, V lost 7 bases, and 14 bases had no gene match. This CDR3 spans 17 amino acids. The CDR3 coding sequence is TGCGCCAGCCGAGCGATTGATTGGACAGGGGAGAACACTGAAGCTTTCTTT. As protein: CASRAIDWTGENTEAFF.

The CDR3 nucleotides are TGTGCCATCAACCCGGGACAGGGGGCTTCGAACACTGAAGCTTTCTTT. Translating gives CAINPGQGASNTEAFF. The genes are TRBV10-3 and TRBJ1-1; 12 nucleotides align to TRBD1. The CDR3 contains 16 residues. J lost 1 base, V lost 7 bases, and 7 bases had no gene match. The germline CDR1 and CDR2 sequences are ENHRY and SYGVKD.

The gene calls are TRBV7-9 and TRBJ2-7; TRBD1 aligns across 8 bases. The CDR3 is 15 amino acids. V was pared by 2 bases and J by 0 bases, with 3 bases of the junction left unmatched. Germline CDR1 SEHNR, CDR2 FQNEAQ (reference sequence). The CDR3 loop is CASSLTGQGSYEQYF. CDR3 nucleotides: TGTGCCAGCAGCTTAACTGGACAGGGCTCCTACGAGCAGTACTTC.

The rearrangement links TRBV18 to TRBJ2-3, with 7 bases that match TRBD2. V dropped 3 bases and J dropped 2; count of bases not matched to a gene: 14. The CDR3 has 18 residues. Germline V gene sequence: CDR1 KGHSH, CDR2 LQKENI. The CDR3 loop is CASSPTGLTGAITDTQYF. The DNA for the CDR3 is TGTGCCAGCTCACCGACGGGACTAACCGGAGCCATCACAGATACGCAGTATTTT.

The rearrangement joins TRBV2 to TRBJ1-3; D possibly corresponds to TRBD1 (6 bases). The CDR3 has 15 amino acids. V was trimmed by 2 bases and J by 1 base, leaving 9 bases between them. Germline V gene data show CDR1 as SNHLY and CDR2 as FYNNEI. The CDR3 DNA is TGTGCCAGCAGTGAAATCAGGGGATCTGGAAACACCATATATTTT. This translates into CASSEIRGSGNTIYF. Full variable domain (remainder filled in from reference TRBV2 and TRBJ1-3): EPEVTQTPSHQVTQMGQEVILRCVPISNHLYFYWYRQILGQKVEFLVSFYNNEISEKSEIFDDQFSVERPDGSNFTLKIRSTKLEDSAMYFCASSEIRGSGNTIYFGEGSWLTVV.

This clone has just one count. V is TRBV28 and J is TRBJ2-7; D is possibly TRBD1 (5 bases). The V gene's germline CDR1 is MDHEN and CDR2 SYDVKM. There are 14 residues in the CDR3. Trimming left V 2 bases short and J 4 bases short, with 12 bases between. CDR3 residues: CASSLRQFVYEQYF. The CDR3 DNA reads as TGTGCCAGCAGTTTACGACAGTTTGTGTACGAGCAGTACTTC.

This sequence joins TRBV7-9 and TRBJ2-7; TRBD2 might be the D (5 bases). This CDR3 region has 14 residues. Germline CDR1 is SEHNR and CDR2 is FQNEAQ (reference sequence). V lost 5 bases and J lost 2, with 13 bases in between. CDR3 amino acids: CASSRTLGAYEQYF. CDR3 bases: TGTGCCAGCAGCCGTACACTCGGGGCCTACGAGCAGTACTTC.

The chain couples TRBV2 to TRBJ2-7; 13 bases map to TRBD2. CDR1 is SNHLY and CDR2 is FYNNEI in the germline V gene. The V gene end was trimmed by 4 bases and the J gene end by 2 bases; junction bases not matched to a gene: 5. The CDR3 extends over 16 amino acids. In DNA form, the CDR3 reads TGTGCCAGCAGTGTGGCTACTAGCGGGGGGGCCTACGAGCAGTACTTC. Its protein product is CASSVATSGGAYEQYF. Full variable domain (missing parts from reference TRBV2 and TRBJ2-7): EPEVTQTPSHQVTQMGQEVILRCVPISNHLYFYWYRQILGQKVEFLVSFYNNEISEKSEIFDDQFSVERPDGSNFTLKIRSTKLEDSAMYFCASSVATSGGAYEQYFGPGTRLTVT.